This TCR beta chain was sequenced for a study of blood T cell repertoires in COVID-19. For the study at large: Spain, Italy and the United States supplied samples that represented acute and convalescent COVID-19.

Germline CDR1 reads MNHEY; CDR2 reads SVGAGI. The V end was cut by 5 bases, the J end by 2 bases, with 6 bases between. The length of the CDR3 is 12 residues. Sequencing used immunoSEQ multiplex PCR; TCRdb keeps in-frame clones, though not all of them. The table lists approximately 290,000 clones, roughly 90% of them singletons. This clone came up a few times. Within the sample, other DNA sequences also encode this same CDR3. V usage is TRBV6-5 and J usage is TRBJ1-2, with a possible D match to TRBD1 (6 bases). The source material was peripheral blood. The sequence was collected from a woman in her 30s with COVID-19, enrolled during active disease. CDR3 region: CASSQGNYGYTF. For the CDR3, the DNA is TGTGCCAGCAGTCAGGGGAACTATGGCTACACCTTC.